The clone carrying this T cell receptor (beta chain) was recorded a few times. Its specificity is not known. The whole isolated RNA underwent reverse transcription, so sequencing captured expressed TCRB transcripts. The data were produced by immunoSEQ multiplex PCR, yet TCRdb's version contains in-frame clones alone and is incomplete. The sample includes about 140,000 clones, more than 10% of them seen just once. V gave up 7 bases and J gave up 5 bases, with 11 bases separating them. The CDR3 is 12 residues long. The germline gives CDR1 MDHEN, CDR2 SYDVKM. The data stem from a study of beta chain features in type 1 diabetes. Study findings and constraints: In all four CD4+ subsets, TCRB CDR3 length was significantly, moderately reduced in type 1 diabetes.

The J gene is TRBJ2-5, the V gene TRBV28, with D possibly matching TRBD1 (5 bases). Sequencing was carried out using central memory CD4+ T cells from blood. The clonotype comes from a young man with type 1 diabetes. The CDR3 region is CASTAKGETQYF. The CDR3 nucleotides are TGTGCCAGCACCGCCAAGGGGGAGACCCAGTACTTC.